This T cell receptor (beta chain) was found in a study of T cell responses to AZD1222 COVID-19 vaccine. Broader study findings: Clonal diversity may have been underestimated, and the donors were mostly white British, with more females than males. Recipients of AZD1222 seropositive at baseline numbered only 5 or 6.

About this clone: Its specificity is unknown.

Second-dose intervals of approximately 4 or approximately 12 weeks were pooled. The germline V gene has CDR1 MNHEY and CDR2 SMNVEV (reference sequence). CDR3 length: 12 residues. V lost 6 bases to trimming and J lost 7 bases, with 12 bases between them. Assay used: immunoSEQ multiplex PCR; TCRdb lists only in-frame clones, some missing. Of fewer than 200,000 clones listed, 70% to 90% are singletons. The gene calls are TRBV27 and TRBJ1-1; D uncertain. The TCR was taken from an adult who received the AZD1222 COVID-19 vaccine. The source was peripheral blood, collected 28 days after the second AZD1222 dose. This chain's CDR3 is CASRPTRGEAFF. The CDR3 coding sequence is TGTGCCAGCAGACCCACTCGGGGTGAAGCTTTCTTT.